The 21 T cell receptor beta chains given below trace back to one sample, sequenced in a study of beta chain features in type 1 diabetes. Their antigens are not known. The study's findings and limits: TCRB CDR3s from Type 1 diabetes patients were moderately but significantly shorter in all four CD4+ subsets.

Sequencing targeted expressed TCRB transcripts, as all isolated RNA had been reverse transcribed. Clones were read by immunoSEQ multiplex PCR, and TCRdb kept only the in-frame ones, dropping some. This sample yields about 120,000 clones, of which 17% are seen a single time; around 2.5% belongs to the top ten. Input material: central memory CD4+ T cells from blood. The receptors here all came from a man aged 18-30 years with type 1 diabetes.

The chain uses TRBV19 and TRBJ2-7; 10 nucleotides align to TRBD1. Germline V gives CDR1 LNHDA, CDR2 SQIVND (reference sequence). This CDR3 has 17 residues. V was clipped by 5 bases and J by 4 bases; unmatched bases: 14. CDR3 in amino acids: CASSAWTNGQGEYEQYF. In nucleotides, the CDR3 is TGTGCCAGTAGTGCCTGGACTAACGGACAGGGGGAATACGAGCAGTACTTC.

The table lists this clone with a few counts. The chain combines TRBV9 with TRBJ1-1; weak D call: TRBD1 (6 bases). Trimming removed 2 bases from V and 1 base from J, with 12 bases in between. The CDR3 spans 15 residues. The germline V gene has CDR1 SGDLS and CDR2 YYNGEE. The CDR3 sequence: CASSVWRQENTEAFF. CDR3 bases: TGTGCCAGCAGCGTCTGGAGACAGGAGAACACTGAAGCTTTCTTT.

This clone showed up just a few times. The genes are TRBV7-2 and TRBJ1-1; possibly TRBD1 for D (5 bases). Trimming stripped 3 bases from V and 2 bases from J, with 13 bases between. The CDR3 has 15 residues. In germline, CDR1 is SGHTA, CDR2 FQGNSA. CDR3 region: CASSFDGTPNTEAFF. The CDR3 DNA reads as TGTGCCAGCAGCTTTGACGGGACGCCAAACACTGAAGCTTTCTTT.

Only a few counts were recorded for this clone. The chain carries TRBV29-1 and TRBJ1-1, with a tentative D call TRBD1 (5 bases). The CDR3 has 11 residues. Germline V lookup: CDR1 SQVTM, CDR2 ANQGSEA. The CDR3 protein is CSGRDDTEAFF. CDR3 sequence (DNA): TGCAGTGGGAGGGACGACACTGAAGCTTTCTTT.

A few counts support this clone. DNA of the CDR3: TGTGCCAGCAGCTTAGGACTAACTAGCACAGATACGCAGTATTTT. It specifies CASSLGLTSTDTQYF. The chain recombines TRBV5-4 with TRBJ2-3; the D gene is possibly TRBD2 (6 bases). The CDR3 runs to 15 residues. Between the trimmed V and J ends, which lost 2 bases and 0 bases, there was a span of 10 bases. In germline, CDR1 is SGHNT, CDR2 YYREEE (reference sequence).

The chain uses TRBV14 and TRBJ2-5; D not certain. The tail of the sequence fits TRBJ2-7 better, so the J call may be wrong. The germline CDR1 and CDR2 sequences are SGHDN and FVKESK. The CDR3 spans 15 residues. The CDR3 region is CASSPRALPTSEQYF. Written as DNA, the CDR3 is TGTGCCAGCAGCCCCCGGGCCTTACCCACCAGCGAGCAGTACTTC.

This clone was detected ten times or more. The CDR3 bases are TGTGCCAGCAGCCAATTCCGGGCTGCCTACAATGAGCAGTTCTTC. This encodes CASSQFRAAYNEQFF. The genes are TRBV16 and TRBJ2-1; no firm D call. CDR3 length: 15 residues. Germline CDR1 KGHSY, CDR2 FQNENV. V gave up 1 base and J gave up 2 bases, with 9 bases separating them.

This sequence joins TRBV10-3 and TRBJ2-7; 7 nucleotides match TRBD1. Trimming took 4 bases from V and 2 from J; bases not matched to a gene: 5. Germline V gives CDR1 ENHRY, CDR2 SYGVKD. CDR3 length equals 14 residues. CDR3 loop: CAISGGQTAYEQYF. The DNA for the CDR3 is TGTGCCATCAGTGGGGGACAGACAGCCTACGAGCAGTACTTC.

V and J are TRBV7-3 and TRBJ2-3, with 8 bases matching TRBD2. Trimming at V came to 5 bases and at J to 0 bases, leaving 7 bases not matched to a gene. In germline, CDR1 is SGHTA, CDR2 FQGTGA. The CDR3 contains 16 residues. The DNA for the CDR3 is TGTGCCAGCAGCGACGGGAGGGATACTAGCACAGATACGCAGTATTTT. Amino acids: CASSDGRDTSTDTQYF.

This clone was counted only a few times. The rearrangement uses TRBV29-1 and TRBJ2-5; weak D call: TRBD1 (6 bases). The CDR3 length is 12 residues. Germline-derived CDR1 and CDR2 are SQVTM and ANQGSEA. Deletions cut 8 bases from V and 0 bases from J, with 10 bases between. The CDR3, as DNA: TGCAGCTTCACAGGGTACCAAGAGACCCAGTACTTC. Its translation is CSFTGYQETQYF.

This clone was seen more than once but under ten times. V gene TRBV7-2 combines with J gene TRBJ2-1, with D tentatively TRBD1 or TRBD2 (6 bases each). The CDR3 runs to 13 residues. Germline V gene sequence: CDR1 SGHTA, CDR2 FQGNSA. Trimming took off 1 base at V and 9 bases at J, with 10 bases between the two ends. The CDR3 loop is CASSLVEGGEQFF. The DNA for the CDR3 is TGTGCCAGCAGCTTAGTAGAGGGGGGTGAGCAGTTCTTC.

This clone was detected only a few times. The rearrangement links TRBV5-1 to TRBJ2-7; TRBD2 aligns across 7 bases. V was pared by 0 bases and J by 3 bases, with 6 bases of the junction left unmatched. Germline loops: CDR1 SGHRS, CDR2 YFSETQ. This CDR3 is 15 amino acids long. The CDR3 coding sequence is TGCGCCAGCAGCTTGGGAGGACTAGAGGTCTACGAGCAGTACTTC. Translating gives CASSLGGLEVYEQYF.

This chain uses TRBV30 with TRBJ1-5; D is ambiguous. CDR3 length: 13 amino acids. The germline CDR1 and CDR2 sequences are GTSNPN and SVGIG (reference sequence). Deletions cut 2 bases from V and 5 bases from J, with 10 bases between. CDR3 residues: CAWSRGFDQPQHF. The DNA for the CDR3 is TGTGCCTGGAGTCGGGGATTTGATCAGCCCCAGCATTTT.

This clone was observed a handful of times. The chain couples TRBV27 to TRBJ2-1; D might be TRBD1 (5 bases). CDR3 length: 15 residues. Germline CDR1 reads MNHEY; CDR2 reads SMNVEV (reference sequence). V was pared by 5 bases and J by 6 bases, with 17 bases between. DNA of the CDR3: TGTGCCAGCAGTCCCAGGGTGTCGGTTTTCAATGAGCAGTTCTTC. Translating gives CASSPRVSVFNEQFF.

The rearrangement links TRBV29-1 to TRBJ1-4; D is perhaps TRBD1 (5 bases). Per germline, CDR1 SQVTM and CDR2 ANQGSEA. The CDR3 runs to 14 residues. Trimming removed 7 bases at V and 8 bases at J, with 20 bases between. This chain's CDR3 is CSATGGGEGEKLFF. The CDR3 DNA sequence: TGCAGCGCAACCGGAGGAGGAGAGGGGGAAAAACTGTTTTTT.

The rearrangement uses TRBV5-1 and TRBJ2-1, with 7 bases matching TRBD1. V lost 9 bases, J lost 0 bases, and 9 bases stayed unmatched. Germline-derived CDR1 and CDR2 are SGHRS and YFSETQ. The CDR3 length is 15 residues. The CDR3 sequence is CATRTTGDSYNEQFF. Written as DNA, the CDR3 is TGCGCCACCAGAACTACAGGGGACTCCTACAATGAGCAGTTCTTC.

V usage is TRBV30 and J usage is TRBJ1-1, with TRBD1 matching 7 bases. The ends lost 6 bases at V and 10 bases at J; junction bases unmatched: 8. The CDR3 totals 11 residues. CDR1 GTSNPN and CDR2 SVGIG come from the germline V gene (reference sequence). CDR3 amino acids: CACPQQGRAFF. CDR3 DNA: TGTGCCTGCCCGCAACAGGGGAGAGCTTTCTTT.

This clone has at least ten counts. The rearrangement links TRBV28 to TRBJ1-5; D call uncertain. Trimming pared 1 base from V and 4 bases from J, leaving 8 bases between. The CDR3 length is 14 residues. Looked up from germline, CDR1 is MDHEN and CDR2 is SYDVKM. The CDR3 nucleotides are TGTGCCAGCAGTTTATCGGCAAGGAATCAGCCCCAGCATTTT. Its protein product is CASSLSARNQPQHF.

This clone has at least ten counts. The J gene is TRBJ2-1, the V gene TRBV18; TRBD1 matches 12 bases. V was pared by 5 bases and J by 6 bases, with 5 bases of the junction left unmatched. The germline CDR1 and CDR2 sequences are KGHSH and LQKENI. The CDR3 runs to 15 residues. In DNA form, the CDR3 reads TGTGCCAGCTCATCGCCGGGACAGGGGGCCAATGAGCAGTTCTTC. It encodes CASSSPGQGANEQFF.

CDR3 nucleotides: TGTGCCAGCAGCGTAGGTGGGACTAGCTCCTACGAGCAGTACTTC. Amino acid sequence: CASSVGGTSSYEQYF. This chain joins TRBV9 and TRBJ2-7; 8 nucleotides match TRBD2. Germline lookup yields CDR1 SGDLS and CDR2 YYNGEE. The V and J ends lost 0 bases and 0 bases, in that order; junction bases with no gene match: 2. The CDR3 consists of 15 residues.

The CDR3 coding sequence is TGCGCCAGCAGCCAAGCGGAAAGGGGATCCTACGAGCAGTACTTC. It translates to CASSQAERGSYEQYF. The chain is built from TRBV4-1 and TRBJ2-7; D may be TRBD1 (5 bases). From germline, CDR1 is MGHRA and CDR2 YSYEKL. Between the trimmed V and J ends, which lost 1 base and 1 base, there was a span of 11 bases. The CDR3 runs to 15 residues.